The source of this TCR beta chain is a study of blood T cells in healthy people across ages. To note about this clonotype: What it binds is unknown.

The CDR3 loop spans 14 amino acids. V lost 4 bases to trimming and J lost 1 base, with 10 bases between them. Germline V gene data show CDR1 as MGHRA and CDR2 as YSYEKL. With a J-beta primer mix and a sample-barcoded 5' primer, a second PCR ran roughly 6 to 12 cycles. One entry per CDR3 protein results from TCRdb running MiXCR on the 5' RACE reads. The sample lists roughly 1.6 million distinct CDR3 sequences; approximately 32% were seen once. Findings and caveats of the study: Researchers deemed the diversity estimates from one million T cells underestimates. Naive CD4+ cell counts and diversity both ran higher in long-lived than in aged donors. TCR beta diversity per million T cells fell roughly linearly with age. Bulk PBMC profiling left naive and antigen-experienced comparisons inconclusive.

The receptor was derived from a woman aged 25 to 39 in good health. The chain couples TRBV4-1 to TRBJ1-1; D not certain. The sequencing sample was made of blood. The chain's CDR3 is CASSRTWANTEAFF. The CDR3 bases are TGCGCCAGCAGCCGAACGTGGGCGAACACTGAAGCTTTCTTT.